A few counts support the clone carrying this TCR beta chain. This sample was taken from a study of blood T cell repertoires in COVID-19. Study as a whole: Samples of COVID-19 (acute and convalescent) were obtained from the United States, Italy and Spain. PBMCs, B-cell-depleted T cells, or T cells provided the cDNA or gDNA that made up the material.

Source study methods: By means of reference gene primer amplification, nucleated cell counts were estimated. The table came from immunoSEQ multiplex PCR; TCRdb's copy has only in-frame clones and leaves some out. That table gives V, J and clone size, and the DNA gave D and trimming. The repertoire includes 250,000 to 300,000 clones, nearly 90% of them detected once, and 3.5% to 5.5% sits in the top ten. Germline values: CDR1 KGHDR, CDR2 SFDVKD. There are 12 residues in the CDR3. Trimming pared 4 bases from V and 5 bases from J, leaving 4 bases between. The V call is TRBV24-1, the J call TRBJ2-2, with D uncertain. The receptor was derived from a woman aged 40-49 years who had recovered from COVID-19. The source material was peripheral blood. CDR3 sequence (DNA): TGTGCCACCAGTGACCTTACCGGGGAGCTGTTTTTT. Amino acid sequence: CATSDLTGELFF.